The T cell receptor beta chain under discussion was sequenced for a study of shared clonotypes between healthy human individuals. Naive CD8 cells lacked CD45RO and underwent positive selection for CCR7, leaving out terminally differentiated effector memory CD45RA+ cells. CDR1 is SGDLS, CDR2 YYNGEE, per germline. Trimming cost V 3 bases and J 6 bases; bases outside gene matches: 5. The CDR3 runs to 14 residues. TCRdb keeps only in-frame clones here, not all; method: immunoSEQ multiplex PCR. The data hold millions of clones, with about 95% observed a single time. This receptor was taken from a man younger than 30 in good health. The material sequenced was naive CD8+ T cells sorted from blood. The J gene is TRBJ2-1, the V gene TRBV9, with TRBD2 matching 8 bases. CDR3 bases: TGTGCCAGCAGCGAGCGGGGGATATCCAATGAGCAGTTCTTC. Its translation is CASSERGISNEQFF.